The clone carrying this T cell receptor (beta chain) was counted only a few times. Antigen unknown. Trimming removed 4 bases from V and 5 bases from J, with 23 bases in between. CDR3 size: 18 residues. Germline V gene lookup returns CDR1 MGHDK and CDR2 SYGVNS. These data come from a study of beta chain features in type 1 diabetes. General observations from the study: TCRB CDR3s were moderately but significantly shorter in Type 1 diabetes patients in all four CD4+ subsets. Insertions were fewer and deletions more numerous at VDJ junctions in type 1 diabetes patients.

The whole isolated RNA underwent reverse transcription, so sequencing captured expressed TCRB transcripts. Generated by immunoSEQ multiplex PCR, the TCRdb table keeps only in-frame clones and is missing some. The table includes 300,000 or so clones, approximately 10% detected once. This TCR came from a man aged 25 to 40 with type 1 diabetes. The chain is built from TRBV25-1 and TRBJ1-4; D unclear. Sequenced sample: central memory CD4+ T cells from blood. CDR3 loop: CASSGIAGRPRGNEKLFF. DNA for the CDR3: TGTGCCAGCAGTGGGATAGCCGGGCGCCCCCGAGGGAATGAAAAACTGTTTTTT.